This T cell receptor beta chain originates from a study of post-analysis software for immune sequencing data. The CDR3 is 18 residues long. V trimming: 3 bases; J trimming: 1 base; junction bases outside the gene matches: 6. Germline values: CDR1 SGHNT, CDR2 YYREEE (reference sequence). Study-level findings and limits: Comparison of patients with controls showed five TRBV segments more frequent in patients, TRBV5-6, TRBV5-1 and TRBV20-1 among them. Normalized Chao1 diversity was significantly lower in multiple sclerosis patients than in controls.

Incorporated into the TCR beta cDNA libraries were unique molecular identifiers, which served to reduce PCR and sequencing biases. One entry per CDR3 protein, called by TCRdb with MiXCR from the PCR reads. This sample carries roughly 700,000 distinct CDR3 sequences, just under 30% of them seen once, and the ten largest clones take around 0.56%. Comments on this clonotype: Its antigen is unidentified.

The receptor comes from a girl aged 5 to 17 with multiple sclerosis. The sequenced material came from blood. The V call is TRBV5-4, the J call TRBJ2-3; 15 bases map to TRBD2. For the CDR3, the DNA is TGTGCCAGCAGCTGGGGGACTAGCGGGAGGAGGGGCACAGATACGCAGTATTTT. Translation gives CASSWGTSGRRGTDTQYF.